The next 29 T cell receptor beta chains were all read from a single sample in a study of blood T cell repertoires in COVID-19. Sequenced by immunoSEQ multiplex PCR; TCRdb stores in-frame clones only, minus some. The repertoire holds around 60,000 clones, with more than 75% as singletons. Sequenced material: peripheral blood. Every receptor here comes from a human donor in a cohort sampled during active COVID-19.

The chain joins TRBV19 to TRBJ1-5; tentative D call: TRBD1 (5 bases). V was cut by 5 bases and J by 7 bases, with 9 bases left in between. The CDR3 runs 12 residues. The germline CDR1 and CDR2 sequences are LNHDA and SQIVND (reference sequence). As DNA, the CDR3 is TGTGCCAGTAGTTACTCAGGGCAGCCCCAGCATTTT. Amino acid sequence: CASSYSGQPQHF. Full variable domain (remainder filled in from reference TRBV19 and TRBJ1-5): DGGITQSPKYLFRKEGQNVTLSCEQNLNHDAMYWYRQDPGQGLRLIYYSQIVNDFQKGDIAEGYSVSREKKESFPLTVTSAQKNPTAFYLCASSYSGQPQHFGDGTRLSIL.

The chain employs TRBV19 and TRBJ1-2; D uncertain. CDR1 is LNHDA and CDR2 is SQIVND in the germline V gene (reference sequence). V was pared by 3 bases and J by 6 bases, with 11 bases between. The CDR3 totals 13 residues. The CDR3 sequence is CASSMRLQNGYTF. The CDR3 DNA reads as TGTGCCAGTAGTATGAGGCTTCAAAATGGCTACACCTTC.

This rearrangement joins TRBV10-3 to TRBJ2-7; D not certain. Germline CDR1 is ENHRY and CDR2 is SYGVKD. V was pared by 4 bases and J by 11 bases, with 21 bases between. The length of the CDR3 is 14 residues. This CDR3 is CAISVTDRPLREYF. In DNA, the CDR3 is TGTGCCATCAGTGTAACAGACCGACCCCTACGAGAGTACTTC.

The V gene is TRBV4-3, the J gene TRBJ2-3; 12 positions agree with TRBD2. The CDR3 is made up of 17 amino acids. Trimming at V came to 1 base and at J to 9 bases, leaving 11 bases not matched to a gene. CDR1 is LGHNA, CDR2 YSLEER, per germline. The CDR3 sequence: CASSQATSGSSAVTQYF. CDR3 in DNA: TGCGCCAGCAGCCAAGCGACTAGCGGGAGCTCCGCAGTCACGCAGTATTTT.

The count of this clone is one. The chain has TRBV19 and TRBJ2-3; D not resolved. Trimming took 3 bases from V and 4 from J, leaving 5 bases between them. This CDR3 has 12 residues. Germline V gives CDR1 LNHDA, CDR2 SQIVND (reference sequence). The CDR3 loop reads CASSMRADTQYF. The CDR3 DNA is TGTGCCAGTAGTATGAGAGCAGATACGCAGTATTTT.

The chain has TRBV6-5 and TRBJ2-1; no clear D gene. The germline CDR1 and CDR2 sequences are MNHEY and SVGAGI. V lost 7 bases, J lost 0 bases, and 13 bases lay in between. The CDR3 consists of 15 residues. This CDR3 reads CASTPGSTSYNEQFF. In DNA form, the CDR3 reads TGTGCCAGCACCCCCGGTAGCACCTCCTACAATGAGCAGTTCTTC.

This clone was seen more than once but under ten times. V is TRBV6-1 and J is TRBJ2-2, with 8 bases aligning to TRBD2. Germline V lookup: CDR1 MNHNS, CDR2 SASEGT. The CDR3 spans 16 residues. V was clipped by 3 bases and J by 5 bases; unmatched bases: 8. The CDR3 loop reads CASSDQAKRETGELFF. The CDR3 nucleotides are TGTGCCAGCAGTGATCAGGCCAAGCGGGAGACCGGGGAGCTGTTTTTT.

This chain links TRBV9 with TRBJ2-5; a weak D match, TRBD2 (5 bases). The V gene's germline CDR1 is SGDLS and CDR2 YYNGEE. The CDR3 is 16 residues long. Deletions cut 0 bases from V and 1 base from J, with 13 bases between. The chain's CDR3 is CASSVAAAASQETQYF. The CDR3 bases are TGTGCCAGCAGCGTAGCGGCAGCGGCCTCCCAAGAGACCCAGTACTTC.

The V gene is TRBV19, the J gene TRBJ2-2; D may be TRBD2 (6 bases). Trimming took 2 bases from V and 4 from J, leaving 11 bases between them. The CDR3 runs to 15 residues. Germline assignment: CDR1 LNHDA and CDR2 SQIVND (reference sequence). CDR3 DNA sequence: TGTGCCAGTAGTATAAGACTAGTCCCCACCGGGGAGCTGTTTTTT. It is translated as CASSIRLVPTGELFF.

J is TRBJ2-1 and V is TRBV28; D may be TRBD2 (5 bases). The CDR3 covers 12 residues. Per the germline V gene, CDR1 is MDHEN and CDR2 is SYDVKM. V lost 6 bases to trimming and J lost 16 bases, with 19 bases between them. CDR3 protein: CASSSEGRRGFF. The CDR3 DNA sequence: TGTGCCAGCAGCAGCGAGGGTCGCCGAGGATTCTTC. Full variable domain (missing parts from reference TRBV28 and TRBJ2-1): DVKVTQSSRYLVKRTGEKVFLECVQDMDHENMFWYRQDPGLGLRLIYFSYDVKMKEKGDIPEGYSVSREKKERFSLILESASTNQTSMYLCASSSEGRRGFFGPGTRLTVL.

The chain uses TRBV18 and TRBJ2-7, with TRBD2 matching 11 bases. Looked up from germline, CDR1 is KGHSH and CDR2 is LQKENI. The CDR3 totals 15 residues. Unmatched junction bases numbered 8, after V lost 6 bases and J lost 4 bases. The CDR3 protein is CASSLTSGREYEQYF. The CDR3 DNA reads TGTGCCAGCTCCCTAACTAGCGGGAGAGAATACGAGCAGTACTTC.

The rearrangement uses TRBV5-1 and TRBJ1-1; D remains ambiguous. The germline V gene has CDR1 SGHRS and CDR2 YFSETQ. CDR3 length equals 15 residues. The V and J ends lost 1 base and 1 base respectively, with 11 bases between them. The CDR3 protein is CASSLSSSSNTEAFF. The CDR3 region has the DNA TGCGCCAGCAGCTTGTCGAGCTCCTCGAACACTGAAGCTTTCTTT.

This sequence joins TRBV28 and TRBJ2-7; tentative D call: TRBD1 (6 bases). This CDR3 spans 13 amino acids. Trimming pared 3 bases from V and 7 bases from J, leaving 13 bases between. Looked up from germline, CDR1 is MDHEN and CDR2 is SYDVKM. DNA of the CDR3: TGTGCCAGCAGTTTCGGGACACCCGGAGAGCAGTACTTC. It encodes CASSFGTPGEQYF.

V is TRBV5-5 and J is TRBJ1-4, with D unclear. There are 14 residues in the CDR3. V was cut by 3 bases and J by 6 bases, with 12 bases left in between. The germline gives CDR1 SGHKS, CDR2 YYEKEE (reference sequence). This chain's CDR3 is CASSSRGSDEKLFF. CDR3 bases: TGTGCCAGCAGCTCCCGAGGGTCAGATGAAAAACTGTTTTTT.

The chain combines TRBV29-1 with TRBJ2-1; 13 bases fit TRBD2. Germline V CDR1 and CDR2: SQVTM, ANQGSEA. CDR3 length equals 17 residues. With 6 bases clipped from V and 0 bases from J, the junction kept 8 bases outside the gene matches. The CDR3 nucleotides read TGCAGCGTCACCGGGACTAGCGGGAAAAGCTCCTACAATGAGCAGTTCTTC. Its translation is CSVTGTSGKSSYNEQFF.

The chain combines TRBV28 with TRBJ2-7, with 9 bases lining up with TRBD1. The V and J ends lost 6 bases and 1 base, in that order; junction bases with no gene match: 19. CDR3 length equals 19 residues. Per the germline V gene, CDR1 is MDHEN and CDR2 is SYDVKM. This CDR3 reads CASSPPTLLSTGGSYEQYF. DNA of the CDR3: TGTGCCAGCAGCCCACCCACCCTTTTATCGACAGGGGGTTCCTACGAGCAGTACTTC.

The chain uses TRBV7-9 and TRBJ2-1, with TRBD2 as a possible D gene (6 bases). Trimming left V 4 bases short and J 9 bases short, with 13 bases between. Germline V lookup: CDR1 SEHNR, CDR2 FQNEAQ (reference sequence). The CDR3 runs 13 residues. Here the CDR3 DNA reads TGTGCCAGCAGCTCCTGGACTATCGCTGAGCAGTTCTTC. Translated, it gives CASSSWTIAEQFF.

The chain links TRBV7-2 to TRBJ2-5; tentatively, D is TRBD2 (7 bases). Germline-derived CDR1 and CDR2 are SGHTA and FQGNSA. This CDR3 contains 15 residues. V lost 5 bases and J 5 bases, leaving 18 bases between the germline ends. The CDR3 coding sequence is TGTGCCAGCAGCCCCCGGGGGGCTCTTGGGGAGACCCAGTACTTC. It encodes CASSPRGALGETQYF.

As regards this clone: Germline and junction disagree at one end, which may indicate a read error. Here the CDR3 reads CASSVTGTIEKFF. The CDR3, as DNA: TGTGCCAGCAGCGTGACAGGGACGATTGAGAAGTTCTTC. The V call is TRBV9, the J call TRBJ2-1, with 7 bases that match TRBD1. CDR1 is SGDLS and CDR2 is YYNGEE in the germline V gene. The CDR3 length is 13 residues.

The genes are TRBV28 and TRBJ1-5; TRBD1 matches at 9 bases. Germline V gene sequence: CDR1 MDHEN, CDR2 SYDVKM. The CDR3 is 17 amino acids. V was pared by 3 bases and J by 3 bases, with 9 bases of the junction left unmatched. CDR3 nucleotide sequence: TGTGCCAGCAGTTTCCCCTCGGACAGGGGAAACAATCAGCCCCAGCATTTT. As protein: CASSFPSDRGNNQPQHF.

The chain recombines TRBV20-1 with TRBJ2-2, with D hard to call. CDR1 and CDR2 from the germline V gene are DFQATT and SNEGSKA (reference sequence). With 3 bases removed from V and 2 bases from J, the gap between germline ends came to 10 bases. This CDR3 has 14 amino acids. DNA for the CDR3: TGCAGTGCTAGTGCTGGCGGTAACACCGGGGAGCTGTTTTTT. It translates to CSASAGGNTGELFF.

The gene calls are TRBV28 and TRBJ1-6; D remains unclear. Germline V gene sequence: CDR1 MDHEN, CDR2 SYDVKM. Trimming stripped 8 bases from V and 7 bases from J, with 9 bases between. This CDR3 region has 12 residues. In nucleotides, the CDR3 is TGTGCCAGCCTTCGGGGAAATTCACCCCTCCACTTT. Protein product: CASLRGNSPLHF.

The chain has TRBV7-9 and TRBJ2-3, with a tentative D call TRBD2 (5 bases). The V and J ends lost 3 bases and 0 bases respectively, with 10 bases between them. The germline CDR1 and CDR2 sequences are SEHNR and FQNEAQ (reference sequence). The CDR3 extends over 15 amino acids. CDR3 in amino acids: CASSFSGISTDTQYF. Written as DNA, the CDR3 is TGTGCCAGCAGCTTCAGCGGAATCAGCACAGATACGCAGTATTTT.

The CDR3 nucleotides are TGTGCCAGCAGTTTCCGCTCGATTAGTCAGCCCCAGCATTTT. Its protein product is CASSFRSISQPQHF. The V and J genes are TRBV27 and TRBJ1-5, with no clear D. This CDR3 is built from 14 residues. Germline lookup yields CDR1 MNHEY and CDR2 SMNVEV (reference sequence). The V and J ends lost 3 bases and 6 bases respectively, with 12 bases between them.

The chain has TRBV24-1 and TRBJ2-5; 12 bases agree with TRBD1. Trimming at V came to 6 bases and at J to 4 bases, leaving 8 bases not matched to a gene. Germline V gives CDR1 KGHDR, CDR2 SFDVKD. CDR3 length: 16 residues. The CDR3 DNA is TGTGCCACCAGTATCGTAGGGACAGGGGGCTTAGAGACCCAGTACTTC. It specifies CATSIVGTGGLETQYF.

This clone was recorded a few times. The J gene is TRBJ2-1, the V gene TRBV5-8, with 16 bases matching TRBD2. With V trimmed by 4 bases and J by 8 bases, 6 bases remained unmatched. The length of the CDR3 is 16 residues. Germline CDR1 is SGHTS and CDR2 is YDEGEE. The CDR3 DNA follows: TGTGCCAGCAGCATGGGACTAGCGGGAGGGCGGGATGAGCAGTTCTTC. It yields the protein CASSMGLAGGRDEQFF. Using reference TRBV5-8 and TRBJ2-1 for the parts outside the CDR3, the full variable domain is EAGVTQSPTHLIKTRGQQATLRCSPISGHTSVYWYQQALGLGLQFLLWYDEGEERNRGNFPPRFSGRQFPNYSSELNVNALELEDSALYLCASSMGLAGGRDEQFFGPGTRLTVL.

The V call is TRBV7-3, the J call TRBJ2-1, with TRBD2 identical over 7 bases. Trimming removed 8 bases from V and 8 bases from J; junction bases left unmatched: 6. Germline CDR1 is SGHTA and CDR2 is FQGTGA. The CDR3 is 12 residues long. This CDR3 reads CASGRDRHEQFF. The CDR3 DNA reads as TGTGCCAGCGGGAGGGATCGTCATGAGCAGTTCTTC.

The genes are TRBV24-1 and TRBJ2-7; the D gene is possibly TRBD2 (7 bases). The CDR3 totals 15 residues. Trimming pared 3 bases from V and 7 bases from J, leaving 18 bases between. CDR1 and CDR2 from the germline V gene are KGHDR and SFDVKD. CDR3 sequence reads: CATSDPARGAGEQYF. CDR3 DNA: TGTGCCACCAGTGATCCAGCCCGGGGGGCGGGAGAGCAGTACTTC.

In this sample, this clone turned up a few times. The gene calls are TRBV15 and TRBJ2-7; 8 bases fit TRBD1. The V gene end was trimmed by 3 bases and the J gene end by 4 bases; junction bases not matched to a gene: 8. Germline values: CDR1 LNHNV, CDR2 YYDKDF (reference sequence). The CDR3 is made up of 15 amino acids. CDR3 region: CATSSQQGGVYEQYF. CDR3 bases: TGTGCCACCAGCAGTCAACAGGGGGGAGTATACGAGCAGTACTTC.